What follows are 2 T cell receptor beta chains derived from one specimen sequenced in a study of spatial heterogeneity in lung cancer. Broader study findings: The number of expanded tumor alpha and beta chains correlated with mutation number.

The antigens these receptors bind are not known. Described time point: sample taken at primary tumor resection. TCRdb reprocessed the 5' RACE reads with MiXCR, giving one entry per CDR3 protein. The sample holds 8,000 or so distinct CDR3 sequences, around 13% seen once. Source: lung tumor tissue, taken at surgery. The receptor source for this set is a male donor with early-stage non-small cell lung cancer.

The table lists this clonotype with many counts. This beta chain is off target for a library built for alpha chains, so its abundance means little. The genes are TRBV29-1 and TRBJ2-3; 8 bases line up with TRBD2. After removal of 6 bases from V and 5 bases from J, the junction contained 4 bases not matched to a gene. Per germline, CDR1 SQVTM and CDR2 ANQGSEA. This CDR3 contains 12 residues. In DNA form, the CDR3 reads TGCAGCGTGCGGGGGGAAAGAGATACGCAGTATTTT. Protein sequence: CSVRGERDTQYF.

This clonotype qualifies as medium-sized (0.01 to 0.1%). A library prepared for alpha chains yielded this beta chain as an off-target read; its size is of little meaning. V usage is TRBV20-1 and J usage is TRBJ1-1; 7 nucleotides align to TRBD1. Germline-derived CDR1 and CDR2 are DFQATT and SNEGSKA (reference sequence). The length of the CDR3 is 15 residues. The junction had 10 bases not matched to a gene; V was cut back by 5 bases and J by 1 base. As DNA, the CDR3 is TGCAGTGCTCGTTTACCGGGACAGAGGAACACTGAAGCTTTCTTT. Its translation is CSARLPGQRNTEAFF.